Below are 4 T cell receptor beta chains sequenced from a single sample in a study of response to subunit inactivated influenza vaccine. TCRdb reanalysed the RT-PCR reads using MiXCR and keeps one entry per CDR3 protein. This sample carries roughly 650,000 distinct CDR3 sequences, about 15% of them seen once, and the ten largest clones take 11%. Sequencing used PBMCs from blood, obtained approximately 12 days after vaccination. The receptors come from a man aged 50-60 years who received an inactivated influenza vaccine.

This clonotype was counted only a few times. This chain joins TRBV5-1 and TRBJ2-1, with no clear D. The CDR3 extends over 15 amino acids. Trimming took off 2 bases at V and 9 bases at J, with 18 bases between the two ends. Per the germline V gene, CDR1 is SGHRS and CDR2 is YFSETQ. The CDR3 sequence: CASSFHGSETGEQFF. CDR3 in DNA: TGCGCCAGCAGCTTCCACGGAAGTGAGACGGGTGAGCAGTTCTTC.

Ten or more counts support this clonotype. V gene TRBV18 combines with J gene TRBJ2-6; 7 positions agree with TRBD1. The V gene end was trimmed by 4 bases and the J gene end by 2 bases; junction bases not matched to a gene: 2. CDR3 size: 15 residues. Germline CDR1 is KGHSH and CDR2 is LQKENI. CDR3 loop: CASSRQGAGANVLTF. The CDR3 region has the DNA TGTGCCAGCTCACGACAGGGCGCTGGGGCCAACGTCCTGACTTTC.

The chain combines TRBV4-2 with TRBJ1-1; D possibly corresponds to TRBD1 (5 bases). The germline V gene has CDR1 LGHNA and CDR2 YNFKEQ. CDR3 length equals 16 residues. Trimming pared 2 bases from V and 0 bases from J, leaving 13 bases between. The CDR3 coding sequence is TGTGCCAGCAGCCAATCTTCAGGGAGGATGAACACTGAAGCTTTCTTT. Protein sequence: CASSQSSGRMNTEAFF.

There are many counts of this clonotype. This chain connects TRBV5-1 to TRBJ2-1; D gene unclear. The CDR3 is 15 residues long. Germline CDR1 and CDR2: SGHRS and YFSETQ. The V and J ends lost 4 bases and 9 bases respectively, with 20 bases between them. The CDR3 here is CASSVQVMENGEQFF. The CDR3 coding sequence is TGCGCCAGCAGCGTGCAGGTCATGGAAAATGGTGAGCAGTTCTTC.